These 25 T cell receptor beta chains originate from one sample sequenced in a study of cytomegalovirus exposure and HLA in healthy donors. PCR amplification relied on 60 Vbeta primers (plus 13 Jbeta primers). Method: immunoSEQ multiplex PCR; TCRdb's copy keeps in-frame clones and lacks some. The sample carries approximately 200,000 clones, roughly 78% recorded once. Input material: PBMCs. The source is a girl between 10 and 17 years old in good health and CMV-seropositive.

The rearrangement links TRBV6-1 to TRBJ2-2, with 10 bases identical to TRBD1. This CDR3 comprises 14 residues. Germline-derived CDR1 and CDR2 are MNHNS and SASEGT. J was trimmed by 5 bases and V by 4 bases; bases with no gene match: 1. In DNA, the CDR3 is TGTGCCAGCAGTGGACAGGGGGCAACCGGGGAGCTGTTTTTT. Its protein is CASSGQGATGELFF.

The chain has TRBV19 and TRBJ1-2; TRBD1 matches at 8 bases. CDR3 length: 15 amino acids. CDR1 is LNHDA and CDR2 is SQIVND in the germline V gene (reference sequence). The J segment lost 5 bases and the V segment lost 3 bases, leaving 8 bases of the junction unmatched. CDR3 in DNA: TGTGCCAGTAGTATGGGCAGCAGGGGGCAATATGGCTACACCTTC. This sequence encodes CASSMGSRGQYGYTF.

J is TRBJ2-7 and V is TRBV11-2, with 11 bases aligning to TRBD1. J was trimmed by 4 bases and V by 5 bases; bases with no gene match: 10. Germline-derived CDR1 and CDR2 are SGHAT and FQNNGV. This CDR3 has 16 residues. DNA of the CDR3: TGTGCCAGCAGCACGAGTCTCGGGACAGGGGGTTACGAGCAGTACTTC. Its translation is CASSTSLGTGGYEQYF.

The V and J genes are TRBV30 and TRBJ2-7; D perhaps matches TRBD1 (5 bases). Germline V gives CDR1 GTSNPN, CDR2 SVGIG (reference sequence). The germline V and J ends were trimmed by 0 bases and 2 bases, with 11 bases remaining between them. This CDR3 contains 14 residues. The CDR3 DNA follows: TGTGCCTGGAGTGTACTCAGGGTTCCCTACGAGCAGTACTTC. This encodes CAWSVLRVPYEQYF.

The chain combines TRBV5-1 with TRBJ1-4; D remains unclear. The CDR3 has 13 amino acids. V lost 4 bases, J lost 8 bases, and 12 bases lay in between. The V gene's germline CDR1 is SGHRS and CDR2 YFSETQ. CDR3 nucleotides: TGCGCCAGCAGCCCCCCGCGGAGGGAAAAACTGTTTTTT. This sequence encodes CASSPPRREKLFF.

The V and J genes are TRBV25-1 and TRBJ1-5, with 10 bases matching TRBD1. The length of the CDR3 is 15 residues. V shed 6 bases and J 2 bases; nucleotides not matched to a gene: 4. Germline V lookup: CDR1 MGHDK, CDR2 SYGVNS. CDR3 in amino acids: CASRGQGLGNQPQHF. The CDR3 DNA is TGTGCCAGCAGGGGACAGGGGCTCGGCAATCAGCCCCAGCATTTT.

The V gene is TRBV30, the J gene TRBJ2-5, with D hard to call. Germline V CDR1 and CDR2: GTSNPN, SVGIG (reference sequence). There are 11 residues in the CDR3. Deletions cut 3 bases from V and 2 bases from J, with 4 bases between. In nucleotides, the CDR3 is TGTGCCTGGAGACAACAAGAGACCCAGTACTTC. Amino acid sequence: CAWRQQETQYF.

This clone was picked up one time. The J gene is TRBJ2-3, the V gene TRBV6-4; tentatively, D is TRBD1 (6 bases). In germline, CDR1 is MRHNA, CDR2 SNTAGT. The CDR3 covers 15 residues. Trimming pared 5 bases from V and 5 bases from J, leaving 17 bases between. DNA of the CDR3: TGTGCCAGCAGTCTTGGCTTGGGGGCGGGAGATACGCAGTATTTT. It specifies CASSLGLGAGDTQYF.

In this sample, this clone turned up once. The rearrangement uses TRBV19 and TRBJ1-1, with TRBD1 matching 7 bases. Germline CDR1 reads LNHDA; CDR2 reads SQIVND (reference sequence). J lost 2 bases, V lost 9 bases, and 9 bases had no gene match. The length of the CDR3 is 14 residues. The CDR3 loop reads CASQKGAVNTEAFF. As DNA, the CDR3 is TGTGCCAGCCAAAAGGGGGCGGTAAACACTGAAGCTTTCTTT.

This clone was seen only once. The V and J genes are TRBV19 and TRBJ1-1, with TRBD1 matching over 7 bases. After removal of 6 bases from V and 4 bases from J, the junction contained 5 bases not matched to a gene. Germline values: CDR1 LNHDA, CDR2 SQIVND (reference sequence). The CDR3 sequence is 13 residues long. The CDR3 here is CASRPTGSTEAFF. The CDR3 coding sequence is TGTGCCAGTAGGCCGACAGGGAGCACTGAAGCTTTCTTT.

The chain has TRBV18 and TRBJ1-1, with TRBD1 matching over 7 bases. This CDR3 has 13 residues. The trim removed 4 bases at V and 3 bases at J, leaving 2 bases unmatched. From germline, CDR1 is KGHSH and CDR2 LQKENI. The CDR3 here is CASSQTGDTEAFF. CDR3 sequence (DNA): TGTGCCAGCTCACAAACAGGGGACACTGAAGCTTTCTTT. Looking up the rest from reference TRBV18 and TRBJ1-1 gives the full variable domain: NAGVMQNPRHLVRRRGQEARLRCSPMKGHSHVYWYRQLPEEGLKFMVYLQKENIIDESGMPKERFSAEFPKEGPSILRIQQVVRGDSAAYFCASSQTGDTEAFFGQGTRLTVV.

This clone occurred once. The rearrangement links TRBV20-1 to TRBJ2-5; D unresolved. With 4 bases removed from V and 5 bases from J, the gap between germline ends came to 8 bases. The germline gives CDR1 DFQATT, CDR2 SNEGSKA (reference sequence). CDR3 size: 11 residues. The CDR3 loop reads CSAISRETQYF. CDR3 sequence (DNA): TGCAGTGCTATTAGCCGGGAGACCCAGTACTTC.

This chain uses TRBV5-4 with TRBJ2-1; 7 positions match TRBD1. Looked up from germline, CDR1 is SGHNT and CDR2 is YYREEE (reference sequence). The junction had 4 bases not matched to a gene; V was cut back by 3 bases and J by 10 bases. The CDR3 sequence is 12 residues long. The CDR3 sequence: CASSYRGGEQFF. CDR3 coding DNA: TGTGCCAGCAGCTACAGGGGCGGAGAGCAGTTCTTC.

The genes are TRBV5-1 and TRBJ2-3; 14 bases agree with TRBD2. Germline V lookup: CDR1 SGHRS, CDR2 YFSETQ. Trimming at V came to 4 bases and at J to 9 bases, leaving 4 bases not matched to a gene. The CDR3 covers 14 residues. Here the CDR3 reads CASSPGTSGGTQYF. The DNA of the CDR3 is TGCGCCAGCAGCCCGGGGACTAGCGGGGGAACGCAGTATTTT.

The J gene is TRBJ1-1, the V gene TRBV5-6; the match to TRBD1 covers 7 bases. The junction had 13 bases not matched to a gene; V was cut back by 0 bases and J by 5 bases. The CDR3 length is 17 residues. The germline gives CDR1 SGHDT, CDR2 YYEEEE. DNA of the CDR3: TGTGCCAGCAGCTTGGTTTACCAGGGGGATTTTGGGACTGAAGCTTTCTTT. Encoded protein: CASSLVYQGDFGTEAFF.

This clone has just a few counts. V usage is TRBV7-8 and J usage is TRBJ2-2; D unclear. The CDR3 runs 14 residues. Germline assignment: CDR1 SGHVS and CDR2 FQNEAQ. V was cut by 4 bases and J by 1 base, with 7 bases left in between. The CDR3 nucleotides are TGTGCCAGCAGCTCTCTCAGGAACACCGGGGAGCTGTTTTTT. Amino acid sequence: CASSSLRNTGELFF.

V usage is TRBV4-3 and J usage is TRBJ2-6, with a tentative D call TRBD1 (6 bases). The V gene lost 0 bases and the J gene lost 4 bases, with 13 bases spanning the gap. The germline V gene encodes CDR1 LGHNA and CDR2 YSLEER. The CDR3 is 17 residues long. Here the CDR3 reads CASSQEPGAGGANVLTF. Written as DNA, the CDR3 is TGCGCCAGCAGCCAAGAGCCAGGGGCGGGCGGGGCCAACGTCCTGACTTTC.

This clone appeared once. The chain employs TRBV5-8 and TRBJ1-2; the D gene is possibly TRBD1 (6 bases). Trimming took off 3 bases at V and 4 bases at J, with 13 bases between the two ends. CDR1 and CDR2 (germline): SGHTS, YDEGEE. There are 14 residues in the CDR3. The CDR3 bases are TGTGCCAGCAGCTCCGCAGGGGCAGTCTATGGCTACACCTTC. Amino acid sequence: CASSSAGAVYGYTF.

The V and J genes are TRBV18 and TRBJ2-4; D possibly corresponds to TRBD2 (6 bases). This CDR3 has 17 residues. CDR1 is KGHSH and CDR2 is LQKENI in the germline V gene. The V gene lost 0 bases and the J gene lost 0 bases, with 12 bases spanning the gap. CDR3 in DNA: TGTGCCAGCTCACCACCTTCTCAGGGACTAGCCAAAAACATTCAGTACTTC. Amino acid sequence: CASSPPSQGLAKNIQYF.

CDR3 nucleotide sequence: TGTGCCAGCAGCGTCCTAGGGGGCGGGGAAGAGACCCAGTACTTC. Protein: CASSVLGGGEETQYF. V gene TRBV9 combines with J gene TRBJ2-5, with D possibly being TRBD1 (7 bases). Between the trimmed V and J ends, which lost 2 bases and 3 bases, there was a span of 14 bases. The CDR3 extends over 15 amino acids. Looked up from germline, CDR1 is SGDLS and CDR2 is YYNGEE.

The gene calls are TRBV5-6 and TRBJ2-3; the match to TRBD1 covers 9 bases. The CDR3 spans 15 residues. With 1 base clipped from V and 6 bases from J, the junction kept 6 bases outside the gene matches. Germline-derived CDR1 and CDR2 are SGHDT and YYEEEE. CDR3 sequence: CASSLSGQGSDTQYF. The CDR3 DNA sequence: TGTGCCAGCAGCTTGTCGGGACAGGGATCCGATACGCAGTATTTT.

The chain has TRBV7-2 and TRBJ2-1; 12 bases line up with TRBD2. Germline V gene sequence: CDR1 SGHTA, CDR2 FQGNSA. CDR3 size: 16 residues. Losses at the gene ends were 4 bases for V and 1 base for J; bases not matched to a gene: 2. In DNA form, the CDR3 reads TGTGCCAGCAGCTCCGGACTAGCGGGGTCCTACAATGAGCAGTTCTTC. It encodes CASSSGLAGSYNEQFF.

CDR3 DNA sequence: TGTGCCAGCAGCTGGAGGCGACAGGTGCCTGGAAACACCATATATTTT. Amino acid sequence: CASSWRRQVPGNTIYF. J is TRBJ1-3 and V is TRBV7-9; D is perhaps TRBD1 (6 bases). The CDR3 length is 16 residues. Germline V gives CDR1 SEHNR, CDR2 FQNEAQ (reference sequence). Trimming removed 4 bases from V and 2 bases from J, with 15 bases in between.

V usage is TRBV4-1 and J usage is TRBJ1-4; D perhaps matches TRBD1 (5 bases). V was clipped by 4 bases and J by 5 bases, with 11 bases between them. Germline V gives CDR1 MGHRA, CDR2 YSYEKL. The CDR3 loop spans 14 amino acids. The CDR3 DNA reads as TGCGCCAGCAGCCCCCTCCCAGGGAATGAAAAACTGTTTTTT. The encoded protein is CASSPLPGNEKLFF.

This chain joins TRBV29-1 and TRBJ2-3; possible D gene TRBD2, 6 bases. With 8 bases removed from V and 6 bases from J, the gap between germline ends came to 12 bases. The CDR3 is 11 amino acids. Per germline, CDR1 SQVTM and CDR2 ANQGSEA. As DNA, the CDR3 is TGCAGCTTCGCCAGCGGGGATACGCAGTATTTT. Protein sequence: CSFASGDTQYF.